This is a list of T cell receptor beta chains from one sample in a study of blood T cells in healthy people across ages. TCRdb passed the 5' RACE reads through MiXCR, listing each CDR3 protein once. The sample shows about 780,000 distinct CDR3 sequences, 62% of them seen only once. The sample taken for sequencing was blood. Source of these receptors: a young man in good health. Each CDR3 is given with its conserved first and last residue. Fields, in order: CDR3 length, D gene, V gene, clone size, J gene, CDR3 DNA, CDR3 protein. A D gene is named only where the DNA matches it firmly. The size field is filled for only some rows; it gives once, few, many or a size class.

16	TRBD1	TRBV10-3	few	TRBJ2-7	TGTGCCATCAGTGAGGGGACAGGGACCCGCTCCTACGAGCAGTACTTC	CAISEGTGTRSYEQYF
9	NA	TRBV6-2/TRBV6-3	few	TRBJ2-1	TGTGCGGACTTCTCGTGGCAGTTCTTC	CADFSWQFF
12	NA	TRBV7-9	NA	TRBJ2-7	TGTGCCAGCACCTCGAGGTCCTACGAGCAGTACTTC	CASTSRSYEQYF
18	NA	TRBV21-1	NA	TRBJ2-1	TGTGCCAGCAGCCTCGGCAGGAGGACTAGCGTTCAGTACAATGAGCAGTTCTTC	CASSLGRRTSVQYNEQFF
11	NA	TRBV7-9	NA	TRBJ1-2	TGTGCCAGCAGGCCCACCCATGGCTACACCTTC	CASRPTHGYTF
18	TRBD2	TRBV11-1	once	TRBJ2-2	TGTGCCAGCAGCCAAGAATTTAGCGGGGGAACGAACACCGGGGAGCTGTTTTTT	CASSQEFSGGTNTGELFF
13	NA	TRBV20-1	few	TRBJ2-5	TGCACGACAGGTAGCATAGCTCAAGAGACCCAGTACTTC	CTTGSIAQETQYF
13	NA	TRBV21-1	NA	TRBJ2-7	TGTGCCAGCAGCAAAGATCGGCGGGTAGAGCAGTACTTC	CASSKDRRVEQYF
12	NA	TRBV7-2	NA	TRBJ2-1	TGTGCCAGCAGCTTAAACACAAATGAGCAGTTCTTC	CASSLNTNEQFF
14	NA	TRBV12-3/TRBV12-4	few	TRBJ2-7	TGTGCCAGCATCCCCGGTTATAGCTCCTCCGAGCAGTACTTC	CASIPGYSSSEQYF
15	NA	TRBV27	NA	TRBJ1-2	TGTGCCAGCAGTCCCCAGGGTGAACCCGGGAATGGCTACACCTTC	CASSPQGEPGNGYTF
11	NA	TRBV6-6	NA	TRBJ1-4	TGTGCCAGCAGTTACGGGGAAAGGGGGTTTTTT	CASSYGERGFF
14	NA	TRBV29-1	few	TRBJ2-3	TGCAGCGTTTCAGGGCCACCAAGCACAGATACGCAGTATTTT	CSVSGPPSTDTQYF
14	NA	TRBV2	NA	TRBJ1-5	TGTGCCAGTAACAGAATCAATAGCAATCAGCCCCAGCATTTT	CASNRINSNQPQHF
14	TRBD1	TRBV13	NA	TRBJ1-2	TGTGCCAGCAGCTCTGGGGACAGACCCTATGGCTACACCTTC	CASSSGDRPYGYTF
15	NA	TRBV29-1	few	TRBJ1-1	TGCAGCGTTGTGGTCGTGGGGGCGCAGAGCACTGAAGCTTTCTTT	CSVVVVGAQSTEAFF
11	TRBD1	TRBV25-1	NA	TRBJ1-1	TGTGCCTGTACAGGGGGGACTGAAGCTTTCTTT	CACTGGTEAFF
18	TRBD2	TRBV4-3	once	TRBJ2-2	TGCGCCAGCAGCCAAGGTCCCGGGGGAGGGGTTTGGACCGGGGAGCTGTTTTTT	CASSQGPGGGVWTGELFF
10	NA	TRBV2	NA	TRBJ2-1	TGTGCCAGCATCTCTAATGAGCAGTTCTTC	CASISNEQFF
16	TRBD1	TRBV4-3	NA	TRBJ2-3	TGCGCCAGCAGCCAAGCGGGACAGGGATTTCCAGATACGCAGTATTTT	CASSQAGQGFPDTQYF
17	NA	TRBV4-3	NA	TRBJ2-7	TGCGCCAGCAGCCAAGATAGAACTAGACGGACTATAGGCGAGCAGTACTTC	CASSQDRTRRTIGEQYF
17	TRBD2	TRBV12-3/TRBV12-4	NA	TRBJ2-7	TGTGCCAGCAGTTTACGGCCCGCTAGCGGGGGTGGGTACGAGCAGTACTTC	CASSLRPASGGGYEQYF
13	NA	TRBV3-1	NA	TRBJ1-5	TGTGCCATCAGCCAAGATCGTGGTCAGCCCCAGCATTTT	CAISQDRGQPQHF
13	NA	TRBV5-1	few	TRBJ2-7	TGCGCCAGCAGCTTAAGTCCTACCTACGAGCAGTACTTC	CASSLSPTYEQYF
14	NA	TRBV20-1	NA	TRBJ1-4	TGCAGTGCTAGATTGAGGGGAACTAATGAAAAACTGTTTTTT	CSARLRGTNEKLFF
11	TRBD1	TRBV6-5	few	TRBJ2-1	TGTGCCAGCAGAAGACAGGGGGTTCAGTTCTTC	CASRRQGVQFF
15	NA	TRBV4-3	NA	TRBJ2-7	TGCGCCAGCAGCCAAGATGGGAACAGGCTCTACGAGCAGTACTTC	CASSQDGNRLYEQYF
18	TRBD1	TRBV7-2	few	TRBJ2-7	TGTGCCAGCAGCCCAGGGCGGCGAACCGGGACAGGGAGGTACGAGCAGTACTTC	CASSPGRRTGTGRYEQYF
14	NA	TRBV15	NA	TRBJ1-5	TGTGCCACCAGCACCCCCGAAGGCCACCAGCCCCAGCATTTT	CATSTPEGHQPQHF
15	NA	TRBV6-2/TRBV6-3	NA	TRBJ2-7	TGTGCCAGCAGTGAGGACAGTGGGGTAAACTACGAGCAGTACTTC	CASSEDSGVNYEQYF
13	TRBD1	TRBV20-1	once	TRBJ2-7	TGCAGTGCTAACACAGGGGGTGTCTACGAGCAGTACTTC	CSANTGGVYEQYF
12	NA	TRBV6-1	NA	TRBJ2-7	TGTGCCAGCACCCCCAGGTCCTACGAGCAGTACTTC	CASTPRSYEQYF
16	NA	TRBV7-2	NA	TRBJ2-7	TGTGCCAGCAGCCTAAACGTAAGGTACCCCCCCCACGAGCAGTACTTC	CASSLNVRYPPHEQYF
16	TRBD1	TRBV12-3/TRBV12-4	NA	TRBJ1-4	TGTGCCAGCAGTTTAAGATTGGGACAGGGTTATGAAAAACTGTTTTTT	CASSLRLGQGYEKLFF
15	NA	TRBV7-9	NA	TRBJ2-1	TGTGCCAGCAGCCCCAGGGCGGAAAGCTACAATGAGCAGTTCTTC	CASSPRAESYNEQFF
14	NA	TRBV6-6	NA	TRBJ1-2	TGTGCCAGCAGTGACCGGACGGTCCGCTATGGCTACACCTTC	CASSDRTVRYGYTF
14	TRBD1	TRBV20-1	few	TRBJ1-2	TGCAGTGCTAGTGGCCAGGGGGATGACTATGGCTACACCTTC	CSASGQGDDYGYTF
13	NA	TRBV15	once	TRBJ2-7	TGTGCCACCAGCAGACAGACAGGTTACGAGCAGTACTTC	CATSRQTGYEQYF
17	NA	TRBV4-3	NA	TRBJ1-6	TGCGCCAGCAGCCATCGACCCCCGCCCTCCTATAATTCACCCCTCCACTTT	CASSHRPPPSYNSPLHF
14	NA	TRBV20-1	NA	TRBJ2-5	TGCGCGGCAGGAGGGAGTGACTGGAGAGAGACCCAGTACTTC	CAAGGSDWRETQYF
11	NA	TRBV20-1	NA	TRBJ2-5	TGCGGTGCAGAGTACCAAGAGACCCAGTACTTC	CGAEYQETQYF
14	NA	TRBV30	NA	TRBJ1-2	TGTGCCTGGAGTGACGGGGCATTGAACTATGGCTACACCTTC	CAWSDGALNYGYTF
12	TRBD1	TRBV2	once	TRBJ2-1	TGTGCCAGCAGTGGAAGCGGACAGGTGCAGTTCTTC	CASSGSGQVQFF
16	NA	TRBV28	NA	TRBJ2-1	TGTGCCAGCAATCCCGTTGGGGCAGGGTGGTACAATGAGCAGTTCTTC	CASNPVGAGWYNEQFF
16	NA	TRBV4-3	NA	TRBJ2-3	TGCGCCAGCAGCCAAGTCGTTCGGGGAAGCACAGATACGCAGTATTTT	CASSQVVRGSTDTQYF
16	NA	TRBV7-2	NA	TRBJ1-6	TGTGCCAGCAGCTCTTCGTGGAGTTTCGGTGGAGAACCCCTCCACTTT	CASSSSWSFGGEPLHF
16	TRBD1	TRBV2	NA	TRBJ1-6	TGTGCCAGCAGACTATTTCGAGACAGGGGAAATTCACCCCTCCACTTT	CASRLFRDRGNSPLHF
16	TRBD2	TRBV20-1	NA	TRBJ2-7	TGCAGTGCTAGTTGGGCTAGCGGGGGGGCCATGAACGAGCAGTACTTC	CSASWASGGAMNEQYF
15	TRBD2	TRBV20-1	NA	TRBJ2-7	TGCAGTGCTTGTATTGGGACTAGCGGATCCTACGAGCAGTACTTC	CSACIGTSGSYEQYF
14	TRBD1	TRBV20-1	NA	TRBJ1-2	TGCAGTGCTAGAGATTTAGGGGGCGCAGGTGGCTACACCTTC	CSARDLGGAGGYTF
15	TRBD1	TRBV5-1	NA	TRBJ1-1	TGCGCCAGCAGCTTCAGGGGGGGCCCGAACACTGAAGCTTTCTTT	CASSFRGGPNTEAFF
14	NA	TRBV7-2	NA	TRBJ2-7	TGTGCCAGCAGCTTAGTCGGCTCCTACAATGAGCAGTACTTC	CASSLVGSYNEQYF
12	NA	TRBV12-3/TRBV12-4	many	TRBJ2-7	TGTGCCAGCAGTCTGAGGGGAGGCGAGCAGTACTTC	CASSLRGGEQYF
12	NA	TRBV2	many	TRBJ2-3	TGTGCCAGCGCGACAAGCACAGATACGCAGTATTTT	CASATSTDTQYF
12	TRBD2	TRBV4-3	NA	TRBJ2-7	TGCGCCAGCAGCCACGGGAGGGGCGAGCAGTACTTC	CASSHGRGEQYF
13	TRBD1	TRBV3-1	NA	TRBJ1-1	TGTGCCAGCAGCCGACAGGGGGCGACTGAAGCTTTCTTT	CASSRQGATEAFF
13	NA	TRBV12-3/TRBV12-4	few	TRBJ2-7	TGTGCCAGCAGTTGGGACGCATCCTACGAGCAGTACTTC	CASSWDASYEQYF